This T cell receptor beta chain came from a study of blood T cells in healthy people across ages. A second PCR, run for about 7 to 11 cycles, used a sample-barcoded 5' primer plus a J-beta primer mix. TCRdb fed the 5' RACE reads into MiXCR, producing one record per CDR3 protein. The sample consists of 800,000 to 1,000,000 distinct CDR3 sequences, roughly 48% of them appearing once. Sequencing was done on a sample of blood. The TCR was taken from a young man in good health.

CDR3 coding DNA: TGTGCCAGCAGTCATCGGACAGGGAGGAACACTGAAGCTTTCTTT. It encodes CASSHRTGRNTEAFF. The rearrangement uses TRBV28 and TRBJ1-1, with 8 positions matching TRBD1. The CDR3 is 15 residues long. V trimming: 5 bases; J trimming: 1 base; junction bases outside the gene matches: 6. Germline lookup yields CDR1 MDHEN and CDR2 SYDVKM.